This TCR beta chain was documented in a study of vaccination effects on CD4 cells after COVID-19. Study-level points and caveats: Common cold coronavirus cross-reactivity was shown by only 1 of 255 vaccine-induced clones in healthy vaccinees. Infection- and vaccine-induced clones contracted markedly late after vaccination.

With 0 bases removed from V and 6 bases from J, the gap between germline ends came to 15 bases. Germline values: CDR1 MGHRA, CDR2 YSYEKL. This CDR3 region has 15 residues. The assay was immunoSEQ multiplex PCR, and TCRdb's table has in-frame clones only and misses some. Here the sample spans tens of thousands of clones, 60% to 75% being singletons. Of note for this clone: Its antigen is currently unknown.

Within the ViraFEST assay, antigen-specific CD4+ T cells underwent expansion with viral peptide pools prior to sequencing. Cultured cells yielded isolated CD4+ T cells after around 10 days. According to the study, vaccine recipients showed no prior SARS-CoV-2 infection and negative nucleocapsid antibodies. Every well housed about 1.8 million PBMC, which grew in culture alongside around 9.9 IU/ml IL-2 and about 10 ug/ml peptides. Half-medium exchanges with IL-2 medium took place on days 3 and 7. This TCR was recovered from a human donor who received a COVID-19 vaccine. This chain links TRBV4-1 with TRBJ2-7, with D possibly being TRBD1 or TRBD2 (5 bases each). Sequencing was performed on CD4+ T cells from PBMCs cultured with HCoV-OC43 spike peptides, taken before COVID-19 vaccination. Subset denoted: HCoV-OC43 spike overlapping peptide pool stimulation. Here the CDR3 reads CASSQEPGRSGEQYF. The CDR3 DNA sequence: TGCGCCAGCAGCCAAGAACCAGGGAGAAGCGGCGAGCAGTACTTC.